This is a list of T cell receptor beta chains from one sample in a study of blood T cell repertoires in COVID-19. The protocol was immunoSEQ multiplex PCR, while the TCRdb copy is restricted to in-frame clones and leaves out a portion. The sample includes under 200,000 clones, roughly nine tenths of them seen just once. Sequences were obtained from peripheral blood. The receptors come from a man in his fifties or sixties with acute or convalescent COVID-19. CDR3s leave out the opening cysteine and the closing phenylalanine or tryptophan.

v_call: TRBV7-9
j_call: TRBJ1-2
cdr3_aa: ASSLKEIGYT

v_call: TRBV27
j_call: TRBJ1-1
cdr3_aa: ASSYHRGGNTEAF

v_call: TRBV15
j_call: TRBJ1-1
cdr3_aa: ATSAVLNTEAF

v_call: TRBV7-9
j_call: TRBJ2-2
cdr3_aa: ASSPVWTANTGELF

v_call: TRBV7-9
j_call: TRBJ2-3
cdr3_aa: ASKTGNTDTQY

v_call: TRBV11-3
j_call: TRBJ2-1
cdr3_aa: ASSRGGGSSYNEQF

v_call: TRBV11-2
j_call: TRBJ2-5
cdr3_aa: ASSVSLQGGGEKETQY

v_call: TRBV5-1
j_call: TRBJ2-2
cdr3_aa: ASSAGQNTGELF

v_call: TRBV25-1
j_call: TRBJ1-5
cdr3_aa: ASSVGVQPQH

v_call: TRBV5-1
j_call: TRBJ2-3
cdr3_aa: ASSLEGGPGTDTQY

v_call: TRBV4-1
j_call: TRBJ2-7
cdr3_aa: ASSQAGLEVYEQY

v_call: TRBV19
j_call: TRBJ2-1
cdr3_aa: ASSIGGTSVNEQF

v_call: TRBV19
j_call: TRBJ2-5
cdr3_aa: ASSMAETQY

v_call: TRBV10-2
j_call: TRBJ1-2
cdr3_aa: ASSYDRGDGYT

v_call: TRBV18
j_call: TRBJ1-6
cdr3_aa: ASSRSDSSSSYNSPLH

v_call: TRBV11-2
j_call: TRBJ1-1
cdr3_aa: ASSWGQPNTEAF

v_call: TRBV7-9
j_call: TRBJ2-5
cdr3_aa: ASSLWGGETQY

v_call: TRBV10-3
j_call: TRBJ2-5
cdr3_aa: AIRGGRAEETQY

v_call: TRBV13
j_call: TRBJ2-5
cdr3_aa: ASSSRTSGILGGTQY

v_call: TRBV19
j_call: TRBJ1-2
cdr3_aa: ASKKQGIQLSGYT

v_call: TRBV19
j_call: TRBJ1-2
cdr3_aa: ASSPAGNYGYT

v_call: TRBV11-2
j_call: TRBJ2-5
cdr3_aa: ASSRPGQGLETQY

v_call: TRBV6-1
j_call: TRBJ2-1
cdr3_aa: ASSGGQGGSYNEQF

v_call: TRBV24-1
j_call: TRBJ2-3
cdr3_aa: ATSDRADTQY

v_call: TRBV24-1
j_call: TRBJ2-3
cdr3_aa: ATSLRAGGADTQY

v_call: TRBV14
j_call: TRBJ2-3
cdr3_aa: ASSQDTGGAGGLNTQY

v_call: TRBV6-6
j_call: TRBJ1-2
cdr3_aa: ASSYGGAGGYT

v_call: TRBV11-3
j_call: TRBJ2-7
cdr3_aa: ASSSRWAGGPDEQY

v_call: TRBV29-1
j_call: TRBJ2-2
cdr3_aa: SVRPGGRGAGELF

v_call: TRBV7-9
j_call: TRBJ2-3
cdr3_aa: ASSLEGVADTQY

v_call: TRBV5-1
j_call: TRBJ1-1
cdr3_aa: ASSLGGLGPATEAF

v_call: TRBV11-2
j_call: TRBJ1-3
cdr3_aa: ASSPQTGNTIY

v_call: TRBV18
j_call: TRBJ1-2
cdr3_aa: ASSPIPRQGGGYGYT

v_call: TRBV6-2/TRBV6-3
j_call: TRBJ2-7
cdr3_aa: ASSLGSGVQY

v_call: TRBV7-2
j_call: TRBJ2-7
cdr3_aa: ASSTLAGVYEQY

v_call: TRBV27
j_call: TRBJ1-2
cdr3_aa: ASANTGGNPGYT

v_call: TRBV6-5
j_call: TRBJ1-1
cdr3_aa: ASSQRGGTEAF

v_call: TRBV11-3
j_call: TRBJ1-4
cdr3_aa: ASSSDRRKNEKLF

v_call: TRBV7-3
j_call: TRBJ1-5
cdr3_aa: ASSREGNQPQH

v_call: TRBV11-2
j_call: TRBJ1-1
cdr3_aa: ASSPRDRVTEAF

v_call: TRBV10-3
j_call: TRBJ2-3
cdr3_aa: ASTGASTDTQY

v_call: TRBV7-9
j_call: TRBJ1-1
cdr3_aa: ASSLGWEVAF

v_call: TRBV20-1
j_call: TRBJ2-5
cdr3_aa: SASSSGRGETQY

v_call: TRBV6-5
j_call: TRBJ2-5
cdr3_aa: ASSYGANQETQY

v_call: TRBV12-3/TRBV12-4
j_call: TRBJ2-3
cdr3_aa: ASSSRDTDTQY

v_call: TRBV7-9
j_call: TRBJ2-3
cdr3_aa: ASSLRKSGGYTDTQY

v_call: TRBV5-4
j_call: TRBJ2-7
cdr3_aa: ASSRGTGGYEQY

v_call: TRBV19
j_call: TRBJ2-1
cdr3_aa: ASNPGTGGDEQF

v_call: TRBV29-1
j_call: TRBJ2-3
cdr3_aa: SVEEGTGTDTQY